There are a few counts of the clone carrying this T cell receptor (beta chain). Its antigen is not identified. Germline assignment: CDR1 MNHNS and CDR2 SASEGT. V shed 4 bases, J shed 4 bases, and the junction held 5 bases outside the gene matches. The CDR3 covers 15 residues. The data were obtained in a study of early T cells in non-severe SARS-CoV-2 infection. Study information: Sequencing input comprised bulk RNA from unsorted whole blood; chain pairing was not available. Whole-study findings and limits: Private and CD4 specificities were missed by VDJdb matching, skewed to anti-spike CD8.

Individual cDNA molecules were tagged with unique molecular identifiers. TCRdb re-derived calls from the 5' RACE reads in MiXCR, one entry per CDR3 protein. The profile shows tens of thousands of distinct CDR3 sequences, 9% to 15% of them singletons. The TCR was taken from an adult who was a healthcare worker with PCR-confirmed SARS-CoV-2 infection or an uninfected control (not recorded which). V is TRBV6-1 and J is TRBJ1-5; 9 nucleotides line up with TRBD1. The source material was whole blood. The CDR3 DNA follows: TGTGCCAGCAGTGTTACCGGGACAGGGAATCAGCCCCAGCATTTT. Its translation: CASSVTGTGNQPQHF.